This entry lists 10 T cell receptor beta chains sequenced from one sample in a study of STAT5B mutations in CD4+ large granular lymphocyte leukemia (dated by TCRdb to about 2022). Receptors were amplified or captured by the immunoSEQ multiplex PCR assay. TCRdb provides this immuneACCESS table in a form limited to in-frame rearrangements. Some clones are lacking; in checked studies, under half of them reflect an unresolved V gene, and why the rest are absent is not known. Within this sample are about 30,000 clones, with under 80% of them counted one time only. The ten largest account for roughly 3.3% of the sample. Sequencing was performed on CD4+ T cells from blood buffy coats. These receptors were obtained from a human donor in good health.

In its sample, this clone was seen a few times. The chain links TRBV6-1 to TRBJ1-3; D may be TRBD1 (6 bases). Trimming shortened V by 8 bases and J by 0 bases, and 14 bases separated the two germline ends. The CDR3 has 15 residues. Germline V gives CDR1 MNHNS, CDR2 SASEGT. The CDR3 sequence is CASRGGRSSGNTIYF. CDR3 DNA sequence: TGTGCCAGCCGAGGGGGTAGGAGCTCTGGAAACACCATATATTTT.

This clone was counted a single time. The chain couples TRBV5-1 to TRBJ2-1; 10 bases fit TRBD1. Unmatched junction bases numbered 10, after V lost 4 bases and J lost 9 bases. The CDR3 sequence is 15 residues long. Germline assignment: CDR1 SGHRS and CDR2 YFSETQ. The CDR3 is CASSPGTGVMAEQFF. In nucleotides, the CDR3 is TGCGCCAGCAGCCCCGGGACAGGGGTGATGGCTGAGCAGTTCTTC.

V usage is TRBV7-9 and J usage is TRBJ1-6; D is perhaps TRBD1 (6 bases). Between the trimmed V and J ends, which lost 5 bases and 1 base, there was a span of 18 bases. The germline V gene has CDR1 SEHNR and CDR2 FQNEAQ (reference sequence). This CDR3 region has 18 residues. In DNA, the CDR3 is TGTGCCAGCAGCACGAGACAGGTTGGAAGATCCTATAATTCACCCCTCCACTTT. Amino acid sequence: CASSTRQVGRSYNSPLHF. Filled out from reference TRBV7-9 and TRBJ1-6, the complete variable domain reads DTGVSQNPRHKITKRGQNVTFRCDPISEHNRLYWYRQTLGQGPEFLTYFQNEAQLEKSRLLSDRFSAERPKGSFSTLEIQRTEQGDSAMYLCASSTRQVGRSYNSPLHFGNGTRLTVT.

The V and J genes are TRBV6-5 and TRBJ2-5; TRBD1 aligns across 9 bases. CDR1 is MNHEY, CDR2 SVGAGI, per germline. The CDR3 covers 15 residues. V lost 0 bases to trimming and J lost 5 bases; unmatched junction nucleotides: 4. CDR3 sequence: CASSYSWDRAETQYF. CDR3 sequence (DNA): TGTGCCAGCAGTTACTCGTGGGACAGGGCGGAGACCCAGTACTTC.

V usage is TRBV18 and J usage is TRBJ2-5; D not certain. The CDR3 length is 14 residues. CDR1 is KGHSH, CDR2 LQKENI, per germline. V lost 11 bases and J 1 base, leaving 17 bases between the germline ends. The CDR3 DNA reads as TGTGCCTGTCAGAGGACCCAAACCCAAGAGACCCAGTACTTC. Translating it yields CACQRTQTQETQYF.

The chain joins TRBV5-1 to TRBJ2-3, with 7 positions matching TRBD1. Germline V gives CDR1 SGHRS, CDR2 YFSETQ. The V gene end was trimmed by 4 bases and the J gene end by 3 bases; junction bases not matched to a gene: 8. The CDR3 extends over 15 amino acids. DNA of the CDR3: TGCGCCAGCAGCCGGATTGGACAGGAAACAGATACGCAGTATTTT. As protein: CASSRIGQETDTQYF. Together with reference TRBV5-1 and TRBJ2-3, the CDR3 gives the full variable domain: KAGVTQTPRYLIKTRGQQVTLSCSPISGHRSVSWYQQTPGQGLQFLFEYFSETQRNKGNFPGRFSGRQFSNSRSEMNVSTLELGDSALYLCASSRIGQETDTQYFGPGTRLTVL.

This rearrangement joins TRBV27 to TRBJ2-7; 10 positions match TRBD2. Looked up from germline, CDR1 is MNHEY and CDR2 is SMNVEV (reference sequence). V gave up 5 bases and J gave up 3 bases; unmatched junction bases: 1. The CDR3 length is 13 residues. The chain's CDR3 is CASSPSGGYEQYF. CDR3 nucleotide sequence: TGTGCCAGCAGTCCTAGCGGGGGCTACGAGCAGTACTTC.

The CDR3 coding sequence is TGTGCCATCAGTGAGGGACCCGGAAACATTCAGTACTTC. This codes for CAISEGPGNIQYF. The chain has TRBV10-3 and TRBJ2-4; D call uncertain. This CDR3 spans 13 amino acids. V lost 2 bases and J lost 6, with 8 bases in between. Germline assignment: CDR1 ENHRY and CDR2 SYGVKD.

The gene calls are TRBV5-1 and TRBJ2-7; 15 positions match TRBD2. With V trimmed by 4 bases and J by 2 bases, 7 bases remained unmatched. The CDR3 runs 17 residues. Germline V gene data show CDR1 as SGHRS and CDR2 as YFSETQ. The CDR3 loop reads CASSKPGLAGGTYEQYF. CDR3 in DNA: TGCGCCAGCAGCAAACCGGGACTAGCGGGAGGCACCTACGAGCAGTACTTC. Full variable domain (missing parts from reference TRBV5-1 and TRBJ2-7): KAGVTQTPRYLIKTRGQQVTLSCSPISGHRSVSWYQQTPGQGLQFLFEYFSETQRNKGNFPGRFSGRQFSNSRSEMNVSTLELGDSALYLCASSKPGLAGGTYEQYFGPGTRLTVT.

This chain joins TRBV7-9 and TRBJ2-2; 8 nucleotides agree with TRBD1. With 5 bases clipped from V and 5 bases from J, the junction kept 7 bases outside the gene matches. Per germline, CDR1 SEHNR and CDR2 FQNEAQ (reference sequence). The CDR3 sequence is 15 residues long. The CDR3 is CASSVPGGDTGELFF. The DNA of the CDR3 is TGTGCCAGCAGCGTGCCAGGGGGCGATACCGGGGAGCTGTTTTTT.